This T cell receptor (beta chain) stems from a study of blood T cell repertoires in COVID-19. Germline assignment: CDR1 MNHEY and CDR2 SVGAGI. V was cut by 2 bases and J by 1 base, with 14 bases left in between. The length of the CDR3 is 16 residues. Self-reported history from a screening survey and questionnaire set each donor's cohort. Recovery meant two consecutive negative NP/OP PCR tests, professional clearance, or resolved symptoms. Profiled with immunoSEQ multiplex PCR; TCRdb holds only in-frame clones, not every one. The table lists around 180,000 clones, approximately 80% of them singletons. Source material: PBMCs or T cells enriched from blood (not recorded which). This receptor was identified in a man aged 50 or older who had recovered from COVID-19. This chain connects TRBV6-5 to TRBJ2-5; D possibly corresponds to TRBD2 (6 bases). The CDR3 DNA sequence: TGTGCCAGCAGTTACGGCTGGCGGGGCCTCCAAGAGACCCAGTACTTC. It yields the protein CASSYGWRGLQETQYF.